The T cell receptor (beta chain) under discussion was sequenced for a study of cytomegalovirus exposure and HLA in healthy donors. This CDR3 region has 15 residues. With 4 bases clipped from V and 8 bases from J, the junction kept 11 bases outside the gene matches. Germline V gives CDR1 SGHNT, CDR2 YENEEA. This clone showed up just a few times. Amplification used 60 Vbeta primers and 13 Jbeta primers. Profiling relied on immunoSEQ multiplex PCR, and the TCRdb table lists in-frame clones only, not all of them. The data show around 110,000 clones, 65% seen once. Input material: PBMCs. The rearrangement links TRBV11-3 to TRBJ2-5; 9 bases map to TRBD2. The origin of this receptor is a woman in her thirties or forties in good health and CMV-seropositive. The CDR3 DNA reads as TGTGCCAGCAGCTCGGGCGGGGGAGCGGGAGGAACCCAGTACTTC. It codes for CASSSGGGAGGTQYF.